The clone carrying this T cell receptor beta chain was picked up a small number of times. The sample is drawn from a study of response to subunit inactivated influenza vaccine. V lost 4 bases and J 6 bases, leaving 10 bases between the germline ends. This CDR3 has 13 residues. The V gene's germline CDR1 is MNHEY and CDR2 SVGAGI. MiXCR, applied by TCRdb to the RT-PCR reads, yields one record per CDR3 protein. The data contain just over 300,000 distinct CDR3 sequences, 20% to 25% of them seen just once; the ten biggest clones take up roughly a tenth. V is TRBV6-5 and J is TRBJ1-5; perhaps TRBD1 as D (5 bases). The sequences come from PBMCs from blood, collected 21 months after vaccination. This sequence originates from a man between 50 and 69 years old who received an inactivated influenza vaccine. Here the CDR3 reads CASSSGATQPQHF. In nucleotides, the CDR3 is TGTGCCAGCAGTTCTGGGGCCACTCAGCCCCAGCATTTT.